The T cell receptor beta chain under discussion was sequenced for a study of control samples from healthy donors and cancer patients. CDR1 and CDR2 (germline): SGHDT, YYEEEE. Trimming removed 1 base from V and 8 bases from J, with 15 bases in between. This CDR3 is built from 15 residues. Sequencing was performed with immunoSEQ multiplex PCR; in TCRdb, only in-frame clones are kept and a portion is missing. This table holds approximately 90,000 clones, 70% to 85% found once. Sequences were obtained from PBMCs. The rearrangement joins TRBV5-6 to TRBJ1-4; D unclear. This TCR was recovered from a man in his 70s with lung cancer. CDR3 nucleotides: TGTGCCAGCAGCTTGTTCCACCTGGCCGGGGAAAAACTGTTTTTT. This codes for CASSLFHLAGEKLFF.